This T cell receptor (beta chain) derives from a study of CD8+ T cells in alopecia areata. General observations from the study: Compared with normal scalp, lesional scalp had higher clonality and more expanded CD8+ clones.

This clone was seen more than once but under ten times. Its specificity is not known. In each case, RNA was isolated and then reverse transcribed into cDNA as the sequencing template. TCRdb's copy holds only in-frame clones and misses some; the assay was immunoSEQ multiplex PCR. The sample holds approximately 98,000 clones, around 59% seen once. Sequenced: CD8+ T cells sorted from blood. This TCR derives from a human donor in good health.

The CDR3 here is CASSPVTDSPLHF. CDR3 bases: TGTGCCAGCAGCCCCGTGACAGATTCACCCCTCCACTTT. The genes are TRBV13 and TRBJ1-6; D is perhaps TRBD1 (5 bases). Germline V gene data show CDR1 as PRHDT and CDR2 as FYEKMQ (reference sequence). The CDR3 runs to 13 residues. V lost 5 bases to trimming and J lost 8 bases, with 10 bases between them. The whole variable domain, filled in from reference TRBV13 and TRBJ1-6, reads AAGVIQSPRHLIKEKRETATLKCYPIPRHDTVYWYQQGPGQDPQFLISFYEKMQSDKGSIPDRFSAQQFSDYHSELNMSSLELGDSALYFCASSPVTDSPLHFGNGTRLTVT.